This T cell receptor beta chain was sequenced in a study of CD8 T cells in ankylosing spondylitis. Study results and caveats: As reported, disease-linked clones showed significant enrichment in matched ankylosing spondylitis synovial fluid. Some motif variants had been reported before (in reactive arthritis synovial fluid and blood). Roughly eight highly homologous variants made up a TCR beta motif that seemed to typify ankylosing spondylitis blood.

This CDR3 has 13 residues. Germline lookup yields CDR1 SNHLY and CDR2 FYNNEI. The V gene end was trimmed by 5 bases and the J gene end by 7 bases; junction bases not matched to a gene: 4. This clonotype occurred many times. Its antigen remains unidentified. TCRdb re-derived calls from the 5' RACE reads in MiXCR, one entry per CDR3 protein. This table has about 440,000 distinct CDR3 sequences, roughly a sixth appearing once. The chain has TRBV2 and TRBJ2-1; 8 positions agree with TRBD1. Source material: blood, either unsorted or a sorted T cell fraction (not recorded which). This clonotype was sampled from a male donor with ankylosing spondylitis. The CDR3, as DNA: TGTGCCAGCAGTTCGGACAGGGAAAATGAGCAGTTCTTC. Its translation: CASSSDRENEQFF.